The rows below give T cell receptor beta chains drawn from one sample of a study of CD8 T cells in ankylosing spondylitis. TCRdb re-called the 5' RACE reads through MiXCR, storing one row per CDR3 protein. The sample lists approximately 400,000 distinct CDR3 sequences; about 25% were seen once. What was sequenced was blood, either unsorted or a sorted T cell fraction (not recorded which). These TCRs come from a male donor with ankylosing spondylitis. Both conserved end residues are part of each CDR3. The order of the fields is clone size, J gene, V gene, D gene, CDR3 DNA, CDR3 protein. The D gene is left open where the match is weak. The size entry is marked missing in some rows and otherwise reads once, few, many or a size class.

clone_size: .; j_call: TRBJ1-1; v_call: TRBV6-1; d_call: .; cdr3_nt: TGTGCCAGCAAACGATACATCATGAACACTGAAGCTTTCTTT; cdr3_aa: CASKRYIMNTEAFF
clone_size: .; j_call: TRBJ2-1; v_call: TRBV5-1; d_call: .; cdr3_nt: TGCTCCAGCAGCTCTTCGTCTAGTTGGGAGCAGTTCTTC; cdr3_aa: CSSSSSSSWEQFF
clone_size: few; j_call: TRBJ2-1; v_call: TRBV18; d_call: TRBD2; cdr3_nt: TGTGCCAGCTCTCCGGGACTAGCGGGAATATTTGAGCAGTTCTTC; cdr3_aa: CASSPGLAGIFEQFF
clone_size: .; j_call: TRBJ1-2; v_call: TRBV9; d_call: .; cdr3_nt: TGTGCCAGCAGCGTCCAGGGGAGCTATGGCTACACCTTC; cdr3_aa: CASSVQGSYGYTF
clone_size: .; j_call: TRBJ2-1; v_call: TRBV4-2; d_call: TRBD2; cdr3_nt: TGTGCCAGCAGCCTAAGACTAGCGGGAGAAGGTCAGGAGCAGTTCTTC; cdr3_aa: CASSLRLAGEGQEQFF
clone_size: few; j_call: TRBJ1-2; v_call: TRBV5-1; d_call: .; cdr3_nt: TGCGCCAGCAGCGGCCAGGGCAGTGCGGGCTACACCTTC; cdr3_aa: CASSGQGSAGYTF
clone_size: .; j_call: TRBJ1-1; v_call: TRBV7-8; d_call: .; cdr3_nt: TGTGCCAGCAGCTTTTCGGCACCTGAAGCTTTCTTT; cdr3_aa: CASSFSAPEAFF
clone_size: .; j_call: TRBJ2-5; v_call: TRBV5-1; d_call: TRBD2; cdr3_nt: TGCGCCAGCAGCTTTGATACTAGCGGGAACCAAGAGACCCAGTACTTC; cdr3_aa: CASSFDTSGNQETQYF
clone_size: .; j_call: TRBJ2-3; v_call: TRBV20-1; d_call: TRBD2; cdr3_nt: TGCAGTGCTCCTCTATGGGGACTAGCCACAGATACGCAGTATTTT; cdr3_aa: CSAPLWGLATDTQYF
clone_size: few; j_call: TRBJ2-5; v_call: TRBV12-3/TRBV12-4; d_call: .; cdr3_nt: TGTGCCAGCACCGGACGGTCCCAAGAGACCCAGTACTTC; cdr3_aa: CASTGRSQETQYF
clone_size: few; j_call: TRBJ2-5; v_call: TRBV11-3; d_call: .; cdr3_nt: TGTGCCAGCAGCTTAGAAGGTCCCCGTGGCCAGTACTTC; cdr3_aa: CASSLEGPRGQYF
clone_size: .; j_call: TRBJ2-5; v_call: TRBV5-6; d_call: TRBD1; cdr3_nt: TGTGCCAGCAGAGGGGGCGGAGAGACCCAGTACTTC; cdr3_aa: CASRGGGETQYF
clone_size: .; j_call: TRBJ1-1; v_call: TRBV20-1; d_call: .; cdr3_nt: TGCAGTGCGGCGGCGGGCACTGAAGCTTTCTTT; cdr3_aa: CSAAAGTEAFF
clone_size: many; j_call: TRBJ1-2; v_call: TRBV12-3/TRBV12-4; d_call: .; cdr3_nt: TGTGCCAGCAGTTTAGTCGACTCTAACTATGGCTACACCTTC; cdr3_aa: CASSLVDSNYGYTF
clone_size: many; j_call: TRBJ1-2; v_call: TRBV20-1; d_call: .; cdr3_nt: TGCAGTGCTGATACCCCTAACTATGGCTACACCTTC; cdr3_aa: CSADTPNYGYTF